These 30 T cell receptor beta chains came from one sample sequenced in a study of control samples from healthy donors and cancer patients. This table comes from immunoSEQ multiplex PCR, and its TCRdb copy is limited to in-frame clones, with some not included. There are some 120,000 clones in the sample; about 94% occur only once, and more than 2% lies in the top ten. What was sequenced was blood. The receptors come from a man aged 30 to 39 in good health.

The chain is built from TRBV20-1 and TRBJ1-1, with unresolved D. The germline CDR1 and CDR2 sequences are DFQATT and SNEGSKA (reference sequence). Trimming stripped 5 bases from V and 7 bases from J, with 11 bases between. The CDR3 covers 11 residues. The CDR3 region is CSAEEVGEAFF. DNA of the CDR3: TGCAGTGCTGAGGAGGTTGGTGAAGCTTTCTTT.

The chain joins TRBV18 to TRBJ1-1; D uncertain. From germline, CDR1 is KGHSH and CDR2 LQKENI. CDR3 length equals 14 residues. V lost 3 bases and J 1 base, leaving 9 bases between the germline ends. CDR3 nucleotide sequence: TGTGCCAGCTCACCCCAGGTCTCGAACACTGAAGCTTTCTTT. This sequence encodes CASSPQVSNTEAFF.

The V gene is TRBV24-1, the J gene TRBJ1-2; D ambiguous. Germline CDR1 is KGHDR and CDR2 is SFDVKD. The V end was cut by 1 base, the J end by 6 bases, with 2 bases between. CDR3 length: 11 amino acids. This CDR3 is CATSDLDGYTF. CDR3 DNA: TGTGCCACCAGTGATTTAGATGGCTACACCTTC.

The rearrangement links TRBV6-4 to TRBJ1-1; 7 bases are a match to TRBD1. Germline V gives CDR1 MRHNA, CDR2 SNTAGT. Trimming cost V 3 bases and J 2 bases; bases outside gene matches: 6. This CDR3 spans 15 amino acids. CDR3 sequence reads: CASSETGDHNTEAFF. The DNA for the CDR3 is TGTGCCAGCAGTGAAACAGGGGATCACAACACTGAAGCTTTCTTT.

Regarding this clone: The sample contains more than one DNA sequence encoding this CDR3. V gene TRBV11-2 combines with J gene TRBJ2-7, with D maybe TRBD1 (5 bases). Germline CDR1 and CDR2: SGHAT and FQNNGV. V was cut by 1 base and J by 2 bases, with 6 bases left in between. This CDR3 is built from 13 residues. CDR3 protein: CASSLAGTYEQYF. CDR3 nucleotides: TGTGCCAGCAGCTTAGCAGGGACCTACGAGCAGTACTTC.

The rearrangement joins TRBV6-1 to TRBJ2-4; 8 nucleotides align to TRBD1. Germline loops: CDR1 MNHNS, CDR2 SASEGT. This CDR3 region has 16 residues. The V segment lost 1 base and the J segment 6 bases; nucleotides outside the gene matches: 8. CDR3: CASSEVLGQGANIQYF. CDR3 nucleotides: TGTGCCAGCAGTGAAGTGCTCGGGCAGGGGGCAAACATTCAGTACTTC.

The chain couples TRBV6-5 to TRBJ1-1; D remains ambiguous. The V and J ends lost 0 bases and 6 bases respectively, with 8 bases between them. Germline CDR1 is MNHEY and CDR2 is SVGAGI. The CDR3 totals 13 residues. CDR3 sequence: CASSYSRQAEAFF. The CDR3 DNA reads TGTGCCAGCAGTTACTCAAGGCAGGCTGAAGCTTTCTTT.

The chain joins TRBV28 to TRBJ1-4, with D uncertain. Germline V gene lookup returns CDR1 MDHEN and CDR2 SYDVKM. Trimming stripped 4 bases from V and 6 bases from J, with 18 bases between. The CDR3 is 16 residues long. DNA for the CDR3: TGTGCCAGCAGTTCACCGGACGGGCCCACCTATGAAAAACTGTTTTTT. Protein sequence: CASSSPDGPTYEKLFF. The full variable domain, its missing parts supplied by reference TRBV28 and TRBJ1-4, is DVKVTQSSRYLVKRTGEKVFLECVQDMDHENMFWYRQDPGLGLRLIYFSYDVKMKEKGDIPEGYSVSREKKERFSLILESASTNQTSMYLCASSSPDGPTYEKLFFGSGTQLSVL.

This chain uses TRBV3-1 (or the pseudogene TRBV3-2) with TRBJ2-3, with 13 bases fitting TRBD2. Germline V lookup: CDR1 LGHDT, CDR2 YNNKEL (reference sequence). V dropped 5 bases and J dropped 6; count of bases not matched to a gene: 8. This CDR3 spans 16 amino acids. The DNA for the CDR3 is TGTGCCAGCAGCGATACTAGCGGGGGGGTGGTTGATACGCAGTATTTT. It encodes CASSDTSGGVVDTQYF.

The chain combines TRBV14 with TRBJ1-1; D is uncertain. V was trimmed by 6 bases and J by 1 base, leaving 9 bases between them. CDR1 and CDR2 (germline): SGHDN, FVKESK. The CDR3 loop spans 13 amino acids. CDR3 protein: CASRRGGNTEAFF. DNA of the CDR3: TGTGCCAGCAGGAGAGGTGGGAACACTGAAGCTTTCTTT. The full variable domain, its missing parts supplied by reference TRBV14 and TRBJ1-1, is EAGVTQFPSHSVIEKGQTVTLRCDPISGHDNLYWYRRVMGKEIKFLLHFVKESKQDESGMPNNRFLAERTGGTYSTLKVQPAELEDSGVYFCASRRGGNTEAFFGQGTRLTVV.

The CDR3 region has the DNA TGTGCCAGCAGTGAATCCCTCCGGGCGGGGCAGGCAACCTACGAGCAGTACTTC. Amino acids: CASSESLRAGQATYEQYF. The chain combines TRBV25-1 with TRBJ2-7; possible D gene TRBD2, 6 bases. Trimming removed 1 base at V and 2 bases at J, with 21 bases between. The CDR3 runs 18 residues. Germline V CDR1 and CDR2: MGHDK, SYGVNS.

CDR3 region: CASGEGAGYTF. CDR3 in DNA: TGTGCCAGCGGCGAGGGAGCTGGCTACACCTTC. The chain carries TRBV6-5 and TRBJ1-2, with no clear D. Germline V gene data show CDR1 as MNHEY and CDR2 as SVGAGI. Trimming took off 8 bases at V and 7 bases at J, with 11 bases between the two ends. CDR3 length equals 11 residues.

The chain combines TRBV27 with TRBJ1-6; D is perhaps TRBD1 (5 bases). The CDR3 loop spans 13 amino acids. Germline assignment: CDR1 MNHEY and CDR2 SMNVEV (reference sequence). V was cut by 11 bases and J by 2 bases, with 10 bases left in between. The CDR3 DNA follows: TGTGCCGGGGCCCTTACCTATAATTCACCCCTCCACTTT. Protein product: CAGALTYNSPLHF.

CDR3 region: CASSYEGSGELFF. The CDR3 region has the DNA TGTGCCAGCAGTTACGAGGGTTCCGGGGAGCTGTTTTTT. This chain links TRBV6-5 with TRBJ2-2, with a possible D match to TRBD2 (5 bases). The CDR3 contains 13 residues. Trimming left V 2 bases short and J 6 bases short, with 7 bases between. CDR1 and CDR2 from the germline V gene are MNHEY and SVGAGI.

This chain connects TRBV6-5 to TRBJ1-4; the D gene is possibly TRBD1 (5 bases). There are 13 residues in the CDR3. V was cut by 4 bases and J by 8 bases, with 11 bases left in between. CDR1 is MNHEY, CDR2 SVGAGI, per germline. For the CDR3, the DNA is TGTGCCAGCAGTTCCCGACGGGGGGAAAAACTGTTTTTT. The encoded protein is CASSSRRGEKLFF.

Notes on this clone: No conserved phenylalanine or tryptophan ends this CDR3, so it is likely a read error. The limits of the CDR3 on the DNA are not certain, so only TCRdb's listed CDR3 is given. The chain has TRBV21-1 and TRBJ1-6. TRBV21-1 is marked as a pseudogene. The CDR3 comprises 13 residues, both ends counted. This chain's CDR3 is CASSKEPGDTRLD.

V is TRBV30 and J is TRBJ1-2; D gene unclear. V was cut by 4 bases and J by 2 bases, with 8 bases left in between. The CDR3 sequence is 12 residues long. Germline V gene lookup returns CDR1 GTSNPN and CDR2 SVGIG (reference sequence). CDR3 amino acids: CAWIGPNYGYTF. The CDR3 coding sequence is TGTGCCTGGATAGGTCCCAACTATGGCTACACCTTC.

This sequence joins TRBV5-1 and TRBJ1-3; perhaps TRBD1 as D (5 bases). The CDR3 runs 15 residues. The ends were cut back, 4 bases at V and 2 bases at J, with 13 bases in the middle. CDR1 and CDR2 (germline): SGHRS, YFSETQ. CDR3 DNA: TGCGCCAGCAGCCCCGCGACAGACCCTGGAAACACCATATATTTT. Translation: CASSPATDPGNTIYF. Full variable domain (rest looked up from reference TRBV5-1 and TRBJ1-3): KAGVTQTPRYLIKTRGQQVTLSCSPISGHRSVSWYQQTPGQGLQFLFEYFSETQRNKGNFPGRFSGRQFSNSRSEMNVSTLELGDSALYLCASSPATDPGNTIYFGEGSWLTVV.

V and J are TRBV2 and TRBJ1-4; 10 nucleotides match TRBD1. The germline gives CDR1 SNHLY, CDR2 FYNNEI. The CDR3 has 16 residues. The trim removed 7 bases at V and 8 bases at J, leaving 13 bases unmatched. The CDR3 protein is CASTRDRGVVGEKLFF. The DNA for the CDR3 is TGTGCCAGCACCCGGGACAGGGGAGTAGTAGGGGAAAAACTGTTTTTT.

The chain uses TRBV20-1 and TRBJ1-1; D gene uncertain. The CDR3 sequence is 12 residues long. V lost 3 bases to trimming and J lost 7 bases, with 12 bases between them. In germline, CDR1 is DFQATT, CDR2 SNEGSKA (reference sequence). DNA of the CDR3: TGCAGTGCTAGTCGTCAAGAGGTTGAAGCTTTCTTT. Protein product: CSASRQEVEAFF.

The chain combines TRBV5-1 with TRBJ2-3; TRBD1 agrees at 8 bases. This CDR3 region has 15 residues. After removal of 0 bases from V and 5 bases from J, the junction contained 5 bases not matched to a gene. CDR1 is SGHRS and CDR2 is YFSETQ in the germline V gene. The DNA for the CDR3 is TGCGCCAGCAGCTTGGCCTCCAGGGGGCAAGATACGCAGTATTTT. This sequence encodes CASSLASRGQDTQYF. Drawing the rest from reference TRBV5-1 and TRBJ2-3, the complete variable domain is KAGVTQTPRYLIKTRGQQVTLSCSPISGHRSVSWYQQTPGQGLQFLFEYFSETQRNKGNFPGRFSGRQFSNSRSEMNVSTLELGDSALYLCASSLASRGQDTQYFGPGTRLTVL.

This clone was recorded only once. CDR3 protein: CASSKESGDRGRGWGSYEQYF. In DNA form, the CDR3 reads TGTGCCAGCAGCAAAGAGAGTGGGGACAGGGGGCGCGGTTGGGGATCCTACGAGCAGTACTTC. The rearrangement joins TRBV21-1 to TRBJ2-7; the table gives TRBD1 as D, unverified against the DNA. TRBV21-1 is listed as a pseudogene. The length of the CDR3 is 21 residues.

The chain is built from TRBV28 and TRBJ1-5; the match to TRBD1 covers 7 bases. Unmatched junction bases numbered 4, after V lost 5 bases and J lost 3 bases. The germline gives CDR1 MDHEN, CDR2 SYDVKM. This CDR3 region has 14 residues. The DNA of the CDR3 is TGTGCCAGCAGTCCGGGACAGTTCAATCAGCCCCAGCATTTT. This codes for CASSPGQFNQPQHF.

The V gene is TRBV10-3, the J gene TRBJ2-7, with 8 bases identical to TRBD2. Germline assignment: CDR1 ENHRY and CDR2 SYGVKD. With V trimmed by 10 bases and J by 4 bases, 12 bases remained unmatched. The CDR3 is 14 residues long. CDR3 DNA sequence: TGTGCCAGCGGAAACCGGGGGGGCCCGTACGAGCAGTACTTC. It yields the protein CASGNRGGPYEQYF.

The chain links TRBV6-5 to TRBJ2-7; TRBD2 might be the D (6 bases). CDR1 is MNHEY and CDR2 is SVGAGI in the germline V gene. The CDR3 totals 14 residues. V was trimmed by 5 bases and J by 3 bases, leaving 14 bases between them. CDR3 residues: CASSPSGGNYEQYF. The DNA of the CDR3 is TGTGCCAGCAGTCCCTCCGGGGGAAACTACGAGCAGTACTTC.

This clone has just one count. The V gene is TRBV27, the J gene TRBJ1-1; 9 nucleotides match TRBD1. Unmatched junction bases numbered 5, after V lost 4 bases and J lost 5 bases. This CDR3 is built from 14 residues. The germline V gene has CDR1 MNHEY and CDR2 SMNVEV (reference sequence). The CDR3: CASSSGQGPTEAFF. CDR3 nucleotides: TGTGCCAGCAGTTCGGGACAGGGTCCAACTGAAGCTTTCTTT.

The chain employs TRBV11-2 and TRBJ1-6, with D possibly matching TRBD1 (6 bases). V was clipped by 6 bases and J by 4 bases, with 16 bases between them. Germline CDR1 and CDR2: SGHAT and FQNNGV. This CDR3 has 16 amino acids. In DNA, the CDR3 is TGTGCCAGCAGGACCGGAGGACAGCATTATAATTCACCCCTCCACTTT. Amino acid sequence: CASRTGGQHYNSPLHF.

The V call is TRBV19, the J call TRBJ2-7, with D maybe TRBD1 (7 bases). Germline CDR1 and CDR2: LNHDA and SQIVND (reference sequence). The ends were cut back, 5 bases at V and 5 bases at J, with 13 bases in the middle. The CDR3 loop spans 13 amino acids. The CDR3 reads CASSPGGFDEQYF. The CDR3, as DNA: TGTGCCAGTAGTCCAGGGGGGTTCGACGAGCAGTACTTC.

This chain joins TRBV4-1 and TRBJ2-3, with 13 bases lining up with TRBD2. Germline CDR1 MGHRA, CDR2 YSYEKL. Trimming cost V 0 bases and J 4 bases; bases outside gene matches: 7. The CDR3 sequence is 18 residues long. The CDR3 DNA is TGCGCCAGCAGCCAAGAACTAGCGGGGGGGCCCCTGGCAGATACGCAGTATTTT. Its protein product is CASSQELAGGPLADTQYF.

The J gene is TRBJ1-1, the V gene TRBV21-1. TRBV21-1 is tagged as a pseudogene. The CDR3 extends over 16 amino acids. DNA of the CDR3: TGTGCCAGCAGCAAAGAAGGCGGGGGGAAGTACACTGAAGCTTTCTTT. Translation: CASSKEGGGKYTEAFF.